This note documents a single TCR beta chain sequence. Those enrolled in Seattle joined during active infection and were followed longitudinally afterward. The sample is drawn from a study of blood T cell repertoires in COVID-19. This CDR3 is built from 18 residues. Germline loops: CDR1 WNHNN, CDR2 SYGVQD (reference sequence). The V segment lost 6 bases and the J segment 0 bases; nucleotides outside the gene matches: 7. The assay was immunoSEQ multiplex PCR, and TCRdb's table has in-frame clones only and misses some. This table holds approximately 250,000 clones, 70% to 90% found once. The clonotype comes from a woman aged 55-75 years with COVID-19, enrolled during active disease. This chain connects TRBV10-1 to TRBJ2-3; 15 nucleotides align to TRBD2. Sequenced sample: peripheral blood. CDR3: CASRRGLAGGPSTDTQYF. Written as DNA, the CDR3 is TGCGCCAGCAGGAGGGGACTAGCGGGAGGACCAAGCACAGATACGCAGTATTTT.